A single sample is the source of the 22 T cell receptor beta chains below, sequenced in a study of T cell repertoires in cytomegalovirus infection. TCRdb itself ran the reads through MiXCR, one entry per CDR3 protein. The data contain roughly 990,000 distinct CDR3 sequences, around 29% of them singletons. For these TCRs, the target antigens are not known. Here the sequenced sample was cultured CD8+ T cells from PBMCs, taken from culture after CMV antigen stimulation. The receptors derive from a human donor in good health (CMV status not recorded). Some clones in this sample may be carry-over from other donors' samples.

The table lists this clonotype with many counts. The V and J genes are TRBV7-2 and TRBJ2-3, with 11 bases that match TRBD2. The CDR3 covers 16 residues. With V trimmed by 2 bases and J by 6 bases, 7 bases remained unmatched. The germline gives CDR1 SGHTA, CDR2 FQGNSA. CDR3 region: CASSLFASGGLDTQYF. DNA for the CDR3: TGTGCCAGCAGCTTATTCGCTAGCGGGGGGCTGGATACGCAGTATTTT.

This clonotype has just a few counts. This CDR3 reads CSVLIGGPTEAFF. The CDR3 region has the DNA TGCAGCGTACTAATCGGGGGGCCCACTGAAGCTTTCTTT. The chain uses TRBV29-1 and TRBJ1-1; D is perhaps TRBD1 (6 bases). The V end lost 6 bases, the J end lost 4 bases, and 15 bases lay between the germline ends. The germline CDR1 and CDR2 sequences are SQVTM and ANQGSEA. This CDR3 contains 13 residues.

In the case of this clonotype: A read error is possible here, since a much larger clone lies one base away. V gene TRBV7-6 combines with J gene TRBJ1-5; D is uncertain. Germline V gene sequence: CDR1 SGHVS, CDR2 FNYEAQ. The CDR3 is 15 amino acids. DNA of the CDR3: TGTGTCAGCAGCTTAGTATTAGGGCTAAGCGAGCCCCAGCATTTT. It translates to CVSSLVLGLSEPQHF.

V is TRBV5-5 and J is TRBJ1-2; D gene unclear. Deletions cut 0 bases from V and 3 bases from J, with 9 bases between. The CDR3 is made up of 14 amino acids. CDR1 and CDR2 from the germline V gene are SGHKS and YYEKEE (reference sequence). CDR3 region: CASSLAQSDYGYTF. As DNA, the CDR3 is TGTGCCAGCAGCTTGGCACAGAGTGACTATGGCTACACCTTC. Based on the CDR3 plus reference TRBV5-5 and TRBJ1-2, the full variable domain is DAGVTQSPTHLIKTRGQQVTLRCSPISGHKSVSWYQQVLGQGPQFIFQYYEKEERGRGNFPDRFSARQFPNYSSELNVNALLLGDSALYLCASSLAQSDYGYTFGSGTRLTVV.

Concerning this clonotype itself: One base away lies a much larger clone, so this may be a sequencing read error. The chain is built from TRBV6-1 and TRBJ1-5; 7 bases line up with TRBD1. Germline-derived CDR1 and CDR2 are MNHNS and SASEGT. The junction had 16 bases not matched to a gene; V was cut back by 5 bases and J by 0 bases. The CDR3 has 19 residues. The DNA for the CDR3 is TGTGCCAGCAGTCCCAACAGGGGCGTCCCGTATTATAGCAATCAGCCCCAGCATTTT. It is translated as CASSPNRGVPYYSNQPQHF.

V usage is TRBV20-1 and J usage is TRBJ1-1, with D perhaps TRBD1 (5 bases). V gave up 1 base and J gave up 1 base, with 10 bases separating them. The CDR3 is 14 amino acids. CDR1 and CDR2 from the germline V gene are DFQATT and SNEGSKA (reference sequence). CDR3 coding DNA: TGCAGTGCTAGAGCGTGGGGGGAGAACACTGAAGCTTTCTTT. Its protein product is CSARAWGENTEAFF.

This clonotype was observed a single time. V usage is TRBV6-6 and J usage is TRBJ2-4, with 8 nucleotides matching TRBD2. The germline gives CDR1 MNHNY, CDR2 SVGAGI (reference sequence). With V trimmed by 2 bases and J by 3 bases, 6 bases remained unmatched. This CDR3 spans 16 amino acids. CDR3 sequence reads: CASSYPGGAGKNIQYF. CDR3 DNA sequence: TGTGCCAGCAGTTACCCCGGGGGGGCCGGCAAAAACATTCAGTACTTC.

Concerning this clonotype itself: The junction shows a germline mismatch at one end, possibly a read error. This chain links TRBV5-5 with TRBJ2-1; TRBD2 might be the D (5 bases). The CDR3 contains 17 residues. CDR1 and CDR2 (germline): SGHKS, YYEKEE (reference sequence). The CDR3 sequence is CTSSSGKAEAPYDEQFF. CDR3 nucleotides: TGTACCAGCAGCTCCGGAAAGGCGGAGGCCCCCTACGATGAGCAGTTCTTC.

This clonotype was detected ten times or more. This chain connects TRBV7-9 to TRBJ1-4; D ambiguous. Germline CDR1 reads SEHNR; CDR2 reads FQNEAQ (reference sequence). V was clipped by 0 bases and J by 8 bases, with 10 bases between them. The CDR3 has 14 residues. CDR3 nucleotides: TGTGCCAGCAGCTTAGCAGCCTCGAACGAAAAACTGTTTTTT. It yields the protein CASSLAASNEKLFF.

This chain links TRBV6-5 with TRBJ1-1; D unresolved. Trimming removed 0 bases from V and 8 bases from J, with 13 bases in between. Germline CDR1 MNHEY, CDR2 SVGAGI. CDR3 length: 14 amino acids. The CDR3 DNA reads as TGTGCCAGCAGTTACTCTGTGTACGGGCAAGAAGCTTTCTTT. Protein product: CASSYSVYGQEAFF.

This clonotype has just a few counts. The genes are TRBV7-6 and TRBJ2-7; D not certain. V was clipped by 2 bases and J by 0 bases, with 8 bases between them. Germline-derived CDR1 and CDR2 are SGHVS and FNYEAQ. The CDR3 runs 14 residues. CDR3 region: CASSLTDFSYEQYF. CDR3 DNA: TGTGCCAGCAGCTTAACCGATTTCTCCTACGAGCAGTACTTC.

This chain uses TRBV27 with TRBJ1-2; unclear D gene. The CDR3 extends over 11 amino acids. Germline lookup yields CDR1 MNHEY and CDR2 SMNVEV (reference sequence). V gave up 8 bases and J gave up 5 bases, with 9 bases separating them. This chain's CDR3 is CASGPAYGYTF. The CDR3 bases are TGTGCCAGCGGGCCAGCATATGGCTACACCTTC.

The rearrangement links TRBV6-6 to TRBJ1-1; D is perhaps TRBD1 (5 bases). The CDR3 runs 14 residues. Germline V gives CDR1 MNHNY, CDR2 SVGAGI (reference sequence). V was cut by 0 bases and J by 3 bases, with 8 bases left in between. The DNA of the CDR3 is TGTGCCAGCAGTTACTCGGGGGTGTACACTGAAGCTTTCTTT. As protein: CASSYSGVYTEAFF.

This clonotype came up a few times. The rearrangement uses TRBV12-3 or TRBV12-4 and TRBJ2-1, with 9 bases identical to TRBD2. The CDR3 has 15 amino acids. V lost 7 bases and J lost 2; bases outside the gene matches: 6. DNA of the CDR3: TGTGCCAGCAACTGGCGGGGGGGCACCTACAATGAGCAGTTCTTC. Protein: CASNWRGGTYNEQFF.

This chain connects TRBV5-5 to TRBJ2-2; maybe TRBD2 (6 bases). Trimming stripped 3 bases from V and 3 bases from J, with 15 bases between. Per germline, CDR1 SGHKS and CDR2 YYEKEE (reference sequence). The CDR3 spans 16 residues. In DNA, the CDR3 is TGTGCCAGCAGCTCGTTGGAGGGGCCCGACACCGGGGAGCTGTTTTTT. It encodes CASSSLEGPDTGELFF.

This clonotype was detected many times. This chain joins TRBV6-5 and TRBJ2-1; TRBD2 matches 11 bases. With 6 bases clipped from V and 9 bases from J, the junction kept 7 bases outside the gene matches. The length of the CDR3 is 14 residues. Germline V gene lookup returns CDR1 MNHEY and CDR2 SVGAGI. In DNA, the CDR3 is TGTGCCAGCAGCTATAGCGGGGGGGCAGGTGAGCAGTTCTTC. The encoded protein is CASSYSGGAGEQFF.

This clonotype has more than one count but fewer than ten. The CDR3 region is CASSYADRPSSGNTIYF. The CDR3 coding sequence is TGTGCCAGCAGTTACGCCGACAGGCCGAGCTCTGGAAACACCATATATTTT. This chain uses TRBV6-5 with TRBJ1-3; the D gene is possibly TRBD1 (6 bases). Deletions cut 2 bases from V and 0 bases from J, with 14 bases between. This CDR3 spans 17 amino acids. Germline lookup yields CDR1 MNHEY and CDR2 SVGAGI.

The count of this clonotype is one. The chain carries TRBV6-5 and TRBJ2-7, with 8 bases identical to TRBD2. V gave up 4 bases and J gave up 6 bases; unmatched junction bases: 5. Germline V gene data show CDR1 as MNHEY and CDR2 as SVGAGI. The CDR3 covers 13 residues. CDR3 loop: CASSCISGGEQYV. CDR3 DNA sequence: TGTGCCAGCAGTTGCATAAGCGGGGGCGAGCAGTACGTC.

This clonotype was counted a few times. The chain carries TRBV6-1 and TRBJ1-3, with TRBD1 matching over 8 bases. The germline V gene encodes CDR1 MNHNS and CDR2 SASEGT. The CDR3 runs 15 residues. The trim removed 5 bases at V and 0 bases at J, leaving 3 bases unmatched. The CDR3: CASSSDRGSGNTIYF. The CDR3 nucleotides are TGTGCCAGCAGTTCCGACAGGGGCTCTGGAAACACCATATATTTT.

There are a few counts of this clonotype. J is TRBJ1-2 and V is TRBV7-6; TRBD1 is a possible D gene (6 bases). The CDR3 runs to 17 residues. V was pared by 2 bases and J by 2 bases, with 18 bases between. Germline values: CDR1 SGHVS, CDR2 FNYEAQ. The CDR3 DNA is TGTGCCAGCAGCTTACAACAGGGTGAAATGTTGAACTATGGCTACACCTTC. This encodes CASSLQQGEMLNYGYTF.

The CDR3 region is CSVFGLVASSYNEQFF. CDR3 DNA: TGCAGCGTTTTCGGACTAGTTGCTAGCTCCTACAATGAGCAGTTCTTC. The V call is TRBV29-1, the J call TRBJ2-1; 7 bases align to TRBD2. CDR1 is SQVTM and CDR2 is ANQGSEA in the germline V gene. The CDR3 length is 16 residues. V was pared by 5 bases and J by 0 bases, with 10 bases of the junction left unmatched.

This clonotype has a handful of counts. The J gene is TRBJ1-1, the V gene TRBV27, with 8 bases identical to TRBD1. CDR1 is MNHEY and CDR2 is SMNVEV in the germline V gene (reference sequence). V was clipped by 3 bases and J by 4 bases; unmatched bases: 4. This CDR3 has 14 residues. The CDR3 spells CASSFAGTGTEAFF. The CDR3 coding sequence is TGTGCCAGCAGTTTTGCGGGGACAGGCACTGAAGCTTTCTTT.